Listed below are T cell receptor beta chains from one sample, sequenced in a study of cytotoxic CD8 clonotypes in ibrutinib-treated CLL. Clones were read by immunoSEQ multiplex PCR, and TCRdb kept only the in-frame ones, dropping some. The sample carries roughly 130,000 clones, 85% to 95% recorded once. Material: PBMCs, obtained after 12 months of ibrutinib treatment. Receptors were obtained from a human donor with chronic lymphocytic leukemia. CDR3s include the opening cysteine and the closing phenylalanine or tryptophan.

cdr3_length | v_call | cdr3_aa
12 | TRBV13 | CASSQSSYEQYF
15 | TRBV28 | CASSLSGTGGNTIYF
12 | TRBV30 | CAWSVLKDTQYF
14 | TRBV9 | CASSVVGGLNGYTF
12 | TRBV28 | CASSSGLTEAFF
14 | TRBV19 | CASSMWTADQPQHF
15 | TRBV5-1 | CASSLTSSNTGELFF
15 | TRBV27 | CASLKKGSGNGELFF
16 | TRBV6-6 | CASSNPGGASNQPQHF
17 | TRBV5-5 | CASIRTLGGKSSYEQYF
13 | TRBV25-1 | CASSVSGVNEQFF
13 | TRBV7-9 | CASSLYPETEAFF
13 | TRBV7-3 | CASSALEGETQYF
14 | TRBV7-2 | CASRPGTGGKTQYF
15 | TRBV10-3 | CAISEQRGNTGELFF
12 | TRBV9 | CASSGDYHEQYF
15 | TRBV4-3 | CASSQGARDNSPLHF
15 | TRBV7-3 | CASSLNTGLYNEQFF
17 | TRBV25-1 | CASSEHPGTSVTDTQYF
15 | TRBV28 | CASSLLGLAAYEQYF
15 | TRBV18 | CASSLDRGLQYGYTF
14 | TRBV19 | CASSMRGAGTEAFF
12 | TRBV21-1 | CASSKDYETQYF
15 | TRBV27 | CASSTPGQGHYEQYF
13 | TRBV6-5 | CASSRTSGYEQYF
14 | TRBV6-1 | CASRPDRGQDEQYF
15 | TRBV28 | CASSPWSGLLYEQYF
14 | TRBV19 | CASRSRYRGETQYF
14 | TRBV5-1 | CASSLTGEGYEQYF
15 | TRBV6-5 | CASSYRPTGNYEQYF
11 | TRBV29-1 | CSADRGSEQYF